The rows below give T cell receptor beta chains drawn from one sample of a study of Graves' ophthalmopathy and Graves' hyperthyroidism. Using its own MiXCR run on the multiplex PCR reads, TCRdb lists one record per CDR3 protein. The table lists about 1.2 million distinct CDR3 sequences, approximately 35% of them singletons, with around 10% in the top ten. The sequencing sample was made of peripheral blood or thyroid tissue (not recorded which). Source of these receptors: an adult man with Graves' hyperthyroidism. Each CDR3 is given with its conserved first and last residue. Fields, in order: clone size, D gene, V gene, J gene, CDR3 DNA, CDR3 protein. D genes are given only for firm matches. The size entry is marked missing in some rows and otherwise reads once, few, many or a size class.

.	TRBD2	TRBV6-2/TRBV6-3	TRBJ2-3	TGTGCCAGCAGTTACAGCGGGGGGGCCACAGATACGCAGTATTTT	CASSYSGGATDTQYF
few	TRBD1	TRBV10-3	TRBJ1-2	TGTGCCATCAGTGAAGACAGGGGGCTTGGTGGCTACACCTTC	CAISEDRGLGGYTF
.	.	TRBV15	TRBJ1-5	TGTGCCACCAGCAGAGCTAGTGTGAGCAATCAGCCCCAGCATTTT	CATSRASVSNQPQHF
.	.	TRBV28	TRBJ1-1	TGTGCCAGCACCCAGGGGACCACTGAAGCTTTCTTT	CASTQGTTEAFF
.	TRBD1	TRBV10-3	TRBJ1-2	TGTGCCACACGGGCCTCCTTAGGGGGCTCTGGCTACACCTTC	CATRASLGGSGYTF
many	TRBD1	TRBV7-9	TRBJ2-7	TGTGCCAGCAGCCATACGGGGACAGGGGCTAACGAGCAGTACTTC	CASSHTGTGANEQYF
.	TRBD1	TRBV15	TRBJ1-1	TGTGCCACCAGCAGAGGGACAGGACTAAACACTGAAGCTTTCTTT	CATSRGTGLNTEAFF
many	.	TRBV12-3/TRBV12-4	TRBJ1-1	TGTGCCAGCAGTCTAAGGGAGTTCACTGAAGCTTTCTTT	CASSLREFTEAFF
few	TRBD1	TRBV9	TRBJ2-2	TGTGCCAGCAGCGAGGCCGGGACAGCCACCGGGGAGCTGTTTTTT	CASSEAGTATGELFF
many	.	TRBV10-3	TRBJ2-7	TGTGTCATCACGGAAGCGGGTGCCGACGAGCAGTACTTC	CVITEAGADEQYF
.	.	TRBV15	TRBJ1-1	TGTGCCACCAGCAGTCAGGAGGGCAGTGAAGCTTTCTTT	CATSSQEGSEAFF
.	.	TRBV3-1	TRBJ1-1	TGTGCCAGCAGCCAAGGTACGGGCCGCTGCTTCTTT	CASSQGTGRCFF
many	.	TRBV19	TRBJ2-7	TGTGCCAGTAGTACTAGCGACTACGAGCAGTACTTC	CASSTSDYEQYF
many	.	TRBV7-6	TRBJ2-2	TGTGCCACACGAGAGGGGGCCGGGGAGCTGTTTTTT	CATREGAGELFF
many	TRBD1	TRBV7-2	TRBJ1-1	TGTGCCAGCAGCTACCGGACAGGTTCGGTTTTCTTT	CASSYRTGSVFF
few	.	TRBV11-2	TRBJ1-6	TGTGCCAGCACCCTATCACAGGGTTGGGATTCACCCCTCCACTTT	CASTLSQGWDSPLHF
many	.	TRBV4-3	TRBJ1-5	TGCGCCAGCAGCGGACGATATGAGGGGAATCAGCCCCAGCATTTT	CASSGRYEGNQPQHF
.	TRBD1	TRBV4-1	TRBJ2-2	TGCGCCAGCAGCCCTAGGGACAGGGATGCCACCGGGGAGCTGTTTTTT	CASSPRDRDATGELFF
many	.	TRBV19	TRBJ1-5	TGTGCCAGTAGACCTGGGGGGGCCTGGCAGCCCCAGCATTTT	CASRPGGAWQPQHF
.	.	TRBV5-1	TRBJ1-3	TGCGCCAGCAGCTTCTCTGACTCTGGAAACACCATATATTTT	CASSFSDSGNTIYF
many	.	TRBV10-3	TRBJ1-4	TGTGCCATCAGCGGAAAAACTAATGAAAAACTGTTTTTT	CAISGKTNEKLFF
few	TRBD1	TRBV6-5	TRBJ1-2	TGTGCCAGCCAACCAGGGGGCGAAGCTGGCTACACCTTC	CASQPGGEAGYTF